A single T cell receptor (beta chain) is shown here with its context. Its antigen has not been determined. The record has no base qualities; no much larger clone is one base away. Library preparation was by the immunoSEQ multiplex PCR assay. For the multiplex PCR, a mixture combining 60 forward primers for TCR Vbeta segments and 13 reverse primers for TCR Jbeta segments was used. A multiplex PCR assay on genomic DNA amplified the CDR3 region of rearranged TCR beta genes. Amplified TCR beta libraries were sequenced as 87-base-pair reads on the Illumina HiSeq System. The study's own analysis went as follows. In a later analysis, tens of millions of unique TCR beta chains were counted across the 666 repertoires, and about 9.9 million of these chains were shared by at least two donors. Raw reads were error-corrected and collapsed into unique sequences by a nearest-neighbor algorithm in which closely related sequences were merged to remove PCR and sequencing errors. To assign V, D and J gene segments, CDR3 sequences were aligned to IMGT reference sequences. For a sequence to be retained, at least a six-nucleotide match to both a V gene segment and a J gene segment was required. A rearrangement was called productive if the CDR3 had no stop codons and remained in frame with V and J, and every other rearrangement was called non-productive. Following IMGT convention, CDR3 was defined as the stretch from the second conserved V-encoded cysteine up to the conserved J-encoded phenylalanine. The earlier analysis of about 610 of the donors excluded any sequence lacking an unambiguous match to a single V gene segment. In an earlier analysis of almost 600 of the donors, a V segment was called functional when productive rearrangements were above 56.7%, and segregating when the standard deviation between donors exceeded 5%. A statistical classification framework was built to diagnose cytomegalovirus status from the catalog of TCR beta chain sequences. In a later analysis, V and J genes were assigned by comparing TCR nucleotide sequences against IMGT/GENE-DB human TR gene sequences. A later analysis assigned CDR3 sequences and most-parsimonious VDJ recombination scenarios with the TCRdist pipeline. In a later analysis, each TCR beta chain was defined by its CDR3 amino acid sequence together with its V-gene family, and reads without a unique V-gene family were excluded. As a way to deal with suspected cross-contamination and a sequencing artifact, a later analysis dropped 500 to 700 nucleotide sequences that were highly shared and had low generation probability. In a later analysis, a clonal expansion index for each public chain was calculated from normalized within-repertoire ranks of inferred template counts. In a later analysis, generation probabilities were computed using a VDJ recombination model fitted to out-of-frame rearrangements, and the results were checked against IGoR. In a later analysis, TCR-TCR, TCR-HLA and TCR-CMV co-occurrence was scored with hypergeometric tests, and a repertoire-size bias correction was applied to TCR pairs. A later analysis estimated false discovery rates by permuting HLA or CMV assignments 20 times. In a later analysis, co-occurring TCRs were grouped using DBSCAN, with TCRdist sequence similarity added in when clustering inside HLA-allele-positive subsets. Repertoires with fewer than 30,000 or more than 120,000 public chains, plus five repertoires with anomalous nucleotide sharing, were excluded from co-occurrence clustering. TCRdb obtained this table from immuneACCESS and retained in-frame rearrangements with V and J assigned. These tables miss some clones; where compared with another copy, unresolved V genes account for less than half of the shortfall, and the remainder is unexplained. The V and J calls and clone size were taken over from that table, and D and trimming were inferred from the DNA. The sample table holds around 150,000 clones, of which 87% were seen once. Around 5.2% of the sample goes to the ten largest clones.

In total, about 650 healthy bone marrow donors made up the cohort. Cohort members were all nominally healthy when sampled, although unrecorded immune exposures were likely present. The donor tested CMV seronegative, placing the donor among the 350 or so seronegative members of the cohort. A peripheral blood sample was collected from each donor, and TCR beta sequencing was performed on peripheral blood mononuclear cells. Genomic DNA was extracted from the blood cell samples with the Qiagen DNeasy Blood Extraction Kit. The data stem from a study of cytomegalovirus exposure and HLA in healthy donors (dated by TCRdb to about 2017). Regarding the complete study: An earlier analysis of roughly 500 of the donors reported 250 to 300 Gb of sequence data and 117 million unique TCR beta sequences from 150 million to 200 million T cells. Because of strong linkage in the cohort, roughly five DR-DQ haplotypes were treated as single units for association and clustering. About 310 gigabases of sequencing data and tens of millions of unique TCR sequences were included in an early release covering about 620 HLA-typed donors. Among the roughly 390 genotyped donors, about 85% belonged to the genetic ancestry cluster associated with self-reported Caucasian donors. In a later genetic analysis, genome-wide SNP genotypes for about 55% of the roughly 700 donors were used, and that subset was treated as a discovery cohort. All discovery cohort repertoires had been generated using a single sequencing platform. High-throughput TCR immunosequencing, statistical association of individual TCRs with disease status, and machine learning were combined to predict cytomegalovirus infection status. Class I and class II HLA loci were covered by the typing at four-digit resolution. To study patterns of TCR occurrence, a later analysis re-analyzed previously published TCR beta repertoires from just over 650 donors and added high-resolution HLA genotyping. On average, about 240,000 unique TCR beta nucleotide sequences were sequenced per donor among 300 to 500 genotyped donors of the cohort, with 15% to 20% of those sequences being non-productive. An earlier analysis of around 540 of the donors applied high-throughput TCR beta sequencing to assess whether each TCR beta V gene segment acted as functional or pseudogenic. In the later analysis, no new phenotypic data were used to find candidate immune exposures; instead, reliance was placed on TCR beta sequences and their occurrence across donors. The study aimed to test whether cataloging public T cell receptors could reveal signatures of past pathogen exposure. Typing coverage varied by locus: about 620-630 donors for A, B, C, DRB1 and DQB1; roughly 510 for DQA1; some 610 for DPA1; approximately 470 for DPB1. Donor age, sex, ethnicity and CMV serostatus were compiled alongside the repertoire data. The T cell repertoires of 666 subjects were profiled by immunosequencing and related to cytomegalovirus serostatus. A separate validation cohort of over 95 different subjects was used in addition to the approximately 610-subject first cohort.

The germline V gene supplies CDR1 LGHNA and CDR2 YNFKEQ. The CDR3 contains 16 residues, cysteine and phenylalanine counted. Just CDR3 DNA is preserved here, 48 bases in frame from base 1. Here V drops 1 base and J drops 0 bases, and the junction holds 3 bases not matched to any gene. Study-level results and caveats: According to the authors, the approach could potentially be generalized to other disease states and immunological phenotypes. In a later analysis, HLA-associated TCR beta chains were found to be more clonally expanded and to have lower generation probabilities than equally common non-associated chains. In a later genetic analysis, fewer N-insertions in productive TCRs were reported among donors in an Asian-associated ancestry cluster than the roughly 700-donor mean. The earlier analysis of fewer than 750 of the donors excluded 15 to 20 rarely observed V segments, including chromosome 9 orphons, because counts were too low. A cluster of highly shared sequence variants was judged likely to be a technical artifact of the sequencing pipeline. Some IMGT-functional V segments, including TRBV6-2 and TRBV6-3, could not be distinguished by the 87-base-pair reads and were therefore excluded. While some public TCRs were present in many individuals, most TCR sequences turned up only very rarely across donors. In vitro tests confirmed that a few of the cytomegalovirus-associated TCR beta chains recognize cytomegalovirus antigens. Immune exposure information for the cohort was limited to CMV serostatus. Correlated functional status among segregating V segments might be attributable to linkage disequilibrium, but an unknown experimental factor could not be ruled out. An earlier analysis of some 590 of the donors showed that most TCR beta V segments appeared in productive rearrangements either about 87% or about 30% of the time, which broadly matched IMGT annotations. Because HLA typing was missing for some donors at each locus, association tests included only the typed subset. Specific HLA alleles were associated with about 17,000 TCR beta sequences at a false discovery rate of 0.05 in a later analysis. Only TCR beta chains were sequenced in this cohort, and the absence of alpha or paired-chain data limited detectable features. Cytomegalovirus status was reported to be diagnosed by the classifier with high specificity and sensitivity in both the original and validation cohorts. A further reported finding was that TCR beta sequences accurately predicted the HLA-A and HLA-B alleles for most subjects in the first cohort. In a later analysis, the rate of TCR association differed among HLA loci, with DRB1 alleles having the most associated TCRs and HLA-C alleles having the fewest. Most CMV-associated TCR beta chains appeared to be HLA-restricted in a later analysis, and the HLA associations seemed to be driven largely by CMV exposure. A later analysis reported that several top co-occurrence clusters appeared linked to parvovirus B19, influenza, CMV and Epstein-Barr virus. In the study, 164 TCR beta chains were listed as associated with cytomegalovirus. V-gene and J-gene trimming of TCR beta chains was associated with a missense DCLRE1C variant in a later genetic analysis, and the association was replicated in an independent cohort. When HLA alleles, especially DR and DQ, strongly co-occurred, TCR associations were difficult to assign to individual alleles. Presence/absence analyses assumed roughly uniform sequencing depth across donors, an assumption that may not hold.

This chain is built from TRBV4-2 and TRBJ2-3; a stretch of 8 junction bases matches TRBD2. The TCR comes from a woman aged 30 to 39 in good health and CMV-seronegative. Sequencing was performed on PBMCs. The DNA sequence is TGTGCCAGCAGCCAAGGTGCTAGCGGGAGCACAGATACGCAGTATTTT. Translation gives CASSQGASGSTDTQYF.